Listed here is a single T cell receptor (beta chain). This record comes from a study of radiation and T cells in renal cell carcinoma. The sample's time point: blood 2 weeks post-SBRT. The treatment: 15 Gy SBRT to primary tumor, nephrectomy 4 weeks later. From germline, CDR1 is PRHDT and CDR2 FYEKMQ (reference sequence). The CDR3 totals 15 residues. V lost 5 bases to trimming and J lost 0 bases, with 8 bases between them. Sequenced by immunoSEQ multiplex PCR; TCRdb stores in-frame clones only, minus some. The repertoire holds about 150,000 clones, with roughly 89% as singletons. This receptor was taken from a woman between 50 and 59 years old with renal cell carcinoma. The V gene is TRBV13, the J gene TRBJ2-6, with D uncertain. The sequencing here drew on blood, taken from a patient whose treatment included radiotherapy and nephrectomy. The CDR3 bases are TGTGCCAGCAGCCCAGAACGCTCTGGGGCCAACGTCCTGACTTTC. It yields the protein CASSPERSGANVLTF.